The sequence of this T cell receptor (beta chain) was determined in a study of cytomegalovirus exposure and HLA in healthy donors. Study outcomes and limitations: In vitro, a few CMV-associated chains proved specific for CMV antigens. Roughly uniform depth of sequencing across donors was assumed in presence/absence analyses.

A note on this clone: Its matching antigen is unknown.

The PCR made use of 60 Vbeta and 13 Jbeta primers. Original processing methods: In a later analysis, of around 80 million unique beta chains, about 10 million appeared in at least two donors. Sequenced by immunoSEQ multiplex PCR; TCRdb stores in-frame clones only, minus some. V, J and clone size reflect that table, while D and trimming were determined from the DNA. The table includes around 110,000 clones, more than 65% detected once. Germline assignment: CDR1 MNHNS and CDR2 SASEGT. CDR3 size: 14 residues. V lost 1 base and J lost 6, with 12 bases in between. The sequence derives from a male donor in good health and CMV-seronegative. Sequences were obtained from PBMCs. The V and J genes are TRBV6-1 and TRBJ1-1; no reliable D call. Written as DNA, the CDR3 is TGTGCCAGCAGTGAAGGGGGTGGAGGCTCTGAAGCTTTCTTT. Encoded protein: CASSEGGGGSEAFF.